This T cell receptor beta chain was captured in a study of beta chain features in type 1 diabetes. At the level of the study: Age, gender and cell yields were similar between patients and healthy donors.

V lost 7 bases and J lost 3, with 14 bases in between. From germline, CDR1 is SQVTM and CDR2 ANQGSEA. The CDR3 extends over 13 amino acids. Expressed TCRB transcripts got sequenced, as all isolated RNA was reverse transcribed. Repertoires were generated with immunoSEQ multiplex PCR, while TCRdb's copy carries only in-frame clones and drops some. Of 200,000 to 250,000 clones detected, 16% appear once; the ten largest clones hold about 0.085%. This clone has a handful of counts. What it recognizes is unknown. Without exception, sorted populations had purity beyond 95%. Study results and limitations: Since sequencing was performed on cDNA, cells with high TCR expression could be over-represented. Moderately but significantly shorter TCRB CDR3s were found in Type 1 diabetes patients in all four CD4+ subsets. It was among patients, rather than healthy donors, that naive, central memory and Treg TCRB repertoires appeared more similar.

The specimen sequenced was naive CD4+ T cells from blood. The chain has TRBV29-1 and TRBJ2-3; a weak D match, TRBD1 (6 bases). The TCR comes from a man aged 25-40 years with type 1 diabetes. CDR3 sequence reads: CSATGHSTDTQYF. The CDR3, as DNA: TGCAGCGCGACAGGCCATTCAACAGATACGCAGTATTTT.